This TCR beta chain was recorded in a study of cytomegalovirus exposure and HLA in healthy donors. PCR primers comprised 60 Vbeta and 13 Jbeta primers. Clones were read by immunoSEQ multiplex PCR, and TCRdb kept only the in-frame ones, dropping some. The sample has more than 80,000 clones, 64% seen once. Trimming removed 2 bases from V and 8 bases from J; junction bases left unmatched: 6. Germline assignment: CDR1 SGHDT and CDR2 YYEEEE. CDR3 length equals 13 residues. Sequenced sample: PBMCs. This clonotype was obtained from a man aged 55 to 70 in good health and CMV-seronegative. V and J are TRBV5-6 and TRBJ1-2; 7 bases map to TRBD1. The CDR3 sequence is CASSLNRGAGYTF. DNA for the CDR3: TGTGCCAGCAGCTTAAACAGGGGAGCCGGCTACACCTTC.